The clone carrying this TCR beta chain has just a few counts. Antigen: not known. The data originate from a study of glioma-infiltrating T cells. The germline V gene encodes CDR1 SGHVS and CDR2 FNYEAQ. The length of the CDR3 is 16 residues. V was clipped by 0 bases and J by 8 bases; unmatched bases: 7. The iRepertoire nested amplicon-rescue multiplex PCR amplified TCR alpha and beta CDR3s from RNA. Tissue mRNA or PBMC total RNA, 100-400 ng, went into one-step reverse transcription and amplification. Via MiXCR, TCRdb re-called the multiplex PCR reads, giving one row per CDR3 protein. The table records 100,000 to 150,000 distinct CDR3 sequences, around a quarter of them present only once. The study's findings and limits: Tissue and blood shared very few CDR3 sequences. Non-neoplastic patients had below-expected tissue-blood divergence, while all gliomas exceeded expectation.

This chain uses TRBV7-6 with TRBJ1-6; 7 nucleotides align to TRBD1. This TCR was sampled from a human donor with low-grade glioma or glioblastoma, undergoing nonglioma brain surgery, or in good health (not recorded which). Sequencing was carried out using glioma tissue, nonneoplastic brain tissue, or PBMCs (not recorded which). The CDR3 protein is CASSLAKQGRHSPLHF. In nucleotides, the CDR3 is TGTGCCAGCAGCTTAGCCAAACAGGGGAGACATTCACCCCTCCACTTT.